The 29 T cell receptor beta chains listed next were all sequenced from one sample in a study of shared clonotypes between healthy human individuals. Generated by immunoSEQ multiplex PCR, the TCRdb table keeps only in-frame clones and is missing some. The table has about 2.4 million clones, around nine tenths seen once. The sample consisted of naive CD4+ T cells sorted from blood. Subset described: CD45RA+ positively selected. The receptors shown here come from a man between 18 and 29 years old in good health.

In the case of this clone: The junction departs from germline at one end; a sequencing error may be responsible. V and J are TRBV11-2 and TRBJ1-1, with TRBD1 as a possible D gene (6 bases). The CDR3 is made up of 13 amino acids. Per the germline V gene, CDR1 is SGHAT and CDR2 is FQNNGV. The CDR3 nucleotides read TGTGCCAGCAGCTTAGGATCGGCAGGGACACCACACTTT. Translating gives CASSLGSAGTPHF. The full variable domain, in which reference TRBV11-2 and TRBJ1-1 provide the parts outside the CDR3, is EAGVAQSPRYKIIEKRQSVAFWCNPISGHATLYWYQQILGQGPKLLIQFQNNGVVDDSQLPKDRFSAERLKGVDSTLKIQPAKLEDSAVYLCASSLGSAGTPHFGQGTRLTVV.

The J gene is TRBJ2-7, the V gene TRBV5-1, with 10 bases aligning to TRBD2. The CDR3 contains 15 residues. V lost 4 bases and J lost 3; bases outside the gene matches: 7. From germline, CDR1 is SGHRS and CDR2 YFSETQ. The CDR3: CASSLPLAGVYEQYF. The CDR3 DNA reads TGCGCCAGCAGCCTCCCGCTAGCGGGAGTCTACGAGCAGTACTTC.

The CDR3 is CASSYLAGGSNEQFF. CDR3 bases: TGTGCCAGCAGCTACCTAGCGGGGGGCTCCAATGAGCAGTTCTTC. The rearrangement uses TRBV7-2 and TRBJ2-1; 11 bases are a match to TRBD2. V lost 4 bases to trimming and J lost 6 bases; unmatched junction nucleotides: 5. This CDR3 contains 15 residues. CDR1 and CDR2 from the germline V gene are SGHTA and FQGNSA.

V usage is TRBV15 and J usage is TRBJ1-4, with D perhaps TRBD1 (5 bases). Trimming took 5 bases from V and 3 from J, leaving 10 bases between them. The CDR3 is 14 amino acids. Germline V CDR1 and CDR2: LNHNV, YYDKDF (reference sequence). The CDR3 region has the DNA TGTGCCACCAGCCGGGACGGATCTAATGAAAAACTGTTTTTT. It codes for CATSRDGSNEKLFF.

The chain combines TRBV28 with TRBJ1-4, with 10 bases identical to TRBD1. V trimming: 3 bases; J trimming: 10 bases; junction bases outside the gene matches: 5. Germline assignment: CDR1 MDHEN and CDR2 SYDVKM. The CDR3 spans 14 residues. CDR3 DNA: TGTGCCAGCAGTTTCCCGGACAGGGGGGCAAAACTGTTTTTT. This translates into CASSFPDRGAKLFF.

The chain joins TRBV18 to TRBJ2-3, with D perhaps TRBD2 (7 bases). The CDR3 spans 16 residues. The V end lost 0 bases, the J end lost 4 bases, and 14 bases lay between the germline ends. The germline V gene encodes CDR1 KGHSH and CDR2 LQKENI. The CDR3, as DNA: TGTGCCAGCTCACCACCGAAAAGGGGGGGGTCAGATACGCAGTATTTT. It is translated as CASSPPKRGGSDTQYF.

The chain uses TRBV10-2 and TRBJ1-5; 9 positions agree with TRBD1. Germline assignment: CDR1 WSHSY and CDR2 SAAADI. CDR3 length: 17 amino acids. Germline trimming cut 8 bases from V and 7 bases from J; bases unmatched to any gene: 18. The CDR3 coding sequence is TGCGCCAGCTCCAAGGAGGCGGGACAGGGAAGCGGACAGCCCCAGCATTTT. The encoded protein is CASSKEAGQGSGQPQHF.

This chain uses TRBV5-1 with TRBJ2-1, with 13 bases fitting TRBD2. J gave up 6 bases and V 4 bases, and 7 bases lay outside the gene matches. The CDR3 sequence is 16 residues long. Germline V gives CDR1 SGHRS, CDR2 YFSETQ. The CDR3 loop reads CASSAQTSGGLNEQFF. DNA for the CDR3: TGCGCCAGCAGCGCTCAGACTAGCGGGGGGCTCAATGAGCAGTTCTTC.

The chain is built from TRBV5-4 and TRBJ2-5; 9 nucleotides align to TRBD2. V lost 4 bases to trimming and J lost 0 bases; unmatched junction nucleotides: 10. The CDR3 runs 17 residues. Germline assignment: CDR1 SGHNT and CDR2 YYREEE (reference sequence). CDR3 sequence: CASSREGLAGNQETQYF. For the CDR3, the DNA is TGTGCCAGCAGCCGGGAGGGGCTAGCGGGGAACCAAGAGACCCAGTACTTC.

The chain has TRBV19 and TRBJ2-3, with 7 bases that match TRBD2. With 3 bases clipped from V and 8 bases from J, the junction kept 8 bases outside the gene matches. CDR1 and CDR2 (germline): LNHDA, SQIVND (reference sequence). The CDR3 is 14 amino acids. The CDR3 loop is CASSIPAGAVTQYF. The CDR3 DNA follows: TGTGCCAGTAGTATCCCGGCGGGAGCCGTTACGCAGTATTTT.

The CDR3 nucleotides read TGTGCCAGCAGCTTAGCGCCCGCTAGCGGGATAGAGCAGTACTTC. This sequence encodes CASSLAPASGIEQYF. The chain has TRBV7-2 and TRBJ2-7; 9 nucleotides line up with TRBD2. The CDR3 contains 15 residues. CDR1 is SGHTA and CDR2 is FQGNSA in the germline V gene. Germline trimming cut 0 bases from V and 7 bases from J; bases unmatched to any gene: 7.

This chain connects TRBV7-3 to TRBJ2-3, with 8 bases aligning to TRBD2. The CDR3 contains 16 residues. The trim removed 3 bases at V and 3 bases at J, leaving 8 bases unmatched. CDR1 is SGHTA, CDR2 FQGTGA, per germline. The CDR3 DNA is TGTGCCAGCAGCTTGGGGACTAGTTCGTCGACAGATACGCAGTATTTT. It yields the protein CASSLGTSSSTDTQYF.

This chain joins TRBV7-8 and TRBJ2-3, with 7 bases that match TRBD1. J lost 4 bases, V lost 3 bases, and 4 bases had no gene match. The CDR3 spans 14 residues. CDR1 is SGHVS, CDR2 FQNEAQ, per germline. The CDR3 sequence is CASSLTGFADTQYF. The CDR3 DNA reads as TGTGCCAGCAGCTTGACAGGGTTCGCAGATACGCAGTATTTT.

The chain is built from TRBV6-6 and TRBJ1-2; a weak D match, TRBD1 (6 bases). Germline assignment: CDR1 MNHNY and CDR2 SVGAGI (reference sequence). The CDR3 extends over 13 amino acids. Trimming pared 0 bases from V and 6 bases from J, leaving 8 bases between. The CDR3 DNA sequence: TGTGCCAGCAGTTACTCTCGACAGGATGGCTACACCTTC. This codes for CASSYSRQDGYTF.

This sequence joins TRBV28 and TRBJ1-2, with 8 bases that match TRBD1. Germline CDR1 and CDR2: MDHEN and SYDVKM. The CDR3 covers 14 residues. V lost 6 bases, J lost 4 bases, and 7 bases stayed unmatched. The CDR3 sequence is CASRRTGGLYGYTF. The CDR3 DNA follows: TGTGCCAGCAGGAGAACAGGGGGGCTCTATGGCTACACCTTC.

This chain connects TRBV7-2 to TRBJ1-4; 7 bases agree with TRBD1. Germline V lookup: CDR1 SGHTA, CDR2 FQGNSA. J lost 3 bases, V lost 4 bases, and 5 bases had no gene match. The CDR3 consists of 15 residues. The CDR3 region is CASSSQGGSNEKLFF. CDR3 bases: TGTGCCAGCAGCTCGCAGGGGGGGTCTAATGAAAAACTGTTTTTT.

This chain joins TRBV30 and TRBJ1-6; D call uncertain. Germline V gives CDR1 GTSNPN, CDR2 SVGIG (reference sequence). The CDR3 loop spans 15 amino acids. Trimming took off 8 bases at V and 7 bases at J, with 21 bases between the two ends. CDR3 DNA sequence: TGTGCCCGCCGTGTGGAACAAATGCCAAATTCACCCCTCCACTTT. Translated, it gives CARRVEQMPNSPLHF.

V gene TRBV5-1 combines with J gene TRBJ2-5; D may be TRBD2 (6 bases). CDR3 length: 15 residues. CDR1 is SGHRS, CDR2 YFSETQ, per germline. V was shortened by 1 base and J by 3 bases, with 13 bases between the two germline ends. This CDR3 reads CASSLIGTAEETQYF. In DNA, the CDR3 is TGCGCCAGCAGCTTGATCGGGACTGCCGAAGAGACCCAGTACTTC.

The chain uses TRBV19 and TRBJ2-6; D uncertain. In germline, CDR1 is LNHDA, CDR2 SQIVND (reference sequence). The CDR3 sequence is 12 residues long. V lost 3 bases, J lost 8 bases, and 5 bases lay in between. The CDR3 protein is CASSIKTNVLTF. The DNA of the CDR3 is TGTGCCAGTAGTATTAAGACCAACGTCCTGACTTTC.

This clone appeared a single time. The chain has TRBV5-1 and TRBJ2-5; TRBD2 matches at 9 bases. There are 14 residues in the CDR3. With 5 bases clipped from V and 4 bases from J, the junction kept 6 bases outside the gene matches. From germline, CDR1 is SGHRS and CDR2 YFSETQ. The CDR3, as DNA: TGCGCCAGCAGTATCGGGACTAGCATAGAGACCCAGTACTTC. Translated: CASSIGTSIETQYF.

The chain carries TRBV27 and TRBJ1-2; 11 nucleotides agree with TRBD1. Trimming cost V 5 bases and J 7 bases; bases outside gene matches: 12. This CDR3 contains 16 residues. In germline, CDR1 is MNHEY, CDR2 SMNVEV (reference sequence). As DNA, the CDR3 is TGTGCCAGCAGTGCGACCGGGACAGGGGGGTTATCTGGCTACACCTTC. Translated, it gives CASSATGTGGLSGYTF.

V and J are TRBV5-1 and TRBJ1-2; D not resolved. Germline assignment: CDR1 SGHRS and CDR2 YFSETQ. V lost 1 base and J lost 8, with 18 bases in between. This CDR3 contains 15 residues. The CDR3 DNA follows: TGCGCCAGCAGCTTGACCAGTGGATTTCACGGGGGCTACACCTTC. Its translation: CASSLTSGFHGGYTF.

The chain joins TRBV5-1 to TRBJ2-5; D may be TRBD1 (6 bases). V lost 3 bases, J lost 2 bases, and 14 bases lay in between. Germline V gene sequence: CDR1 SGHRS, CDR2 YFSETQ. The CDR3 is 15 amino acids. This chain's CDR3 is CASSSEGGPQETQYF. For the CDR3, the DNA is TGCGCCAGCAGCTCCGAAGGGGGACCTCAAGAGACCCAGTACTTC.

This clone was recorded a few times. The DNA for the CDR3 is TGTGCCAGCAGTGACAAGGGCAATCAGCCCCAGCATTTT. Amino acids: CASSDKGNQPQHF. The rearrangement links TRBV25-1 to TRBJ1-5; D ambiguous. This CDR3 has 13 residues. The germline gives CDR1 MGHDK, CDR2 SYGVNS. V lost 3 bases and J 2 bases, leaving 5 bases between the germline ends.

The chain recombines TRBV19 with TRBJ1-4; D possibly corresponds to TRBD1 (6 bases). The CDR3 length is 14 residues. Germline CDR1 LNHDA, CDR2 SQIVND (reference sequence). V lost 5 bases to trimming and J lost 7 bases, with 14 bases between them. The CDR3 region is CASSPYRDREKLFF. The CDR3 DNA sequence: TGTGCCAGTAGTCCCTACAGGGACCGTGAAAAACTGTTTTTT.

V gene TRBV11-3 combines with J gene TRBJ2-3; D is unclear. The CDR3 has 13 residues. The ends were cut back, 4 bases at V and 3 bases at J, with 8 bases in the middle. In germline, CDR1 is SGHNT, CDR2 YENEEA. This chain's CDR3 is CASSSPRTDTQYF. The CDR3, as DNA: TGTGCCAGCAGCTCGCCGCGAACAGATACGCAGTATTTT.

The chain carries TRBV5-1 and TRBJ2-3, with TRBD2 identical over 11 bases. This CDR3 region has 16 residues. CDR1 is SGHRS and CDR2 is YFSETQ in the germline V gene. V lost 4 bases, J lost 4 bases, and 8 bases stayed unmatched. In DNA, the CDR3 is TGCGCCAGCAGCCCTGATAGCGGGGGGGCGTCAGATACGCAGTATTTT. This sequence encodes CASSPDSGGASDTQYF.

This clone appeared a single time. This chain uses TRBV4-1 with TRBJ2-3; 10 bases fit TRBD2. Per the germline V gene, CDR1 is MGHRA and CDR2 is YSYEKL. V lost 3 bases, J lost 5 bases, and 5 bases stayed unmatched. The CDR3 totals 15 residues. This CDR3 is CASSHTGLAEDTQYF. The DNA for the CDR3 is TGCGCCAGCAGCCACACCGGACTAGCGGAAGATACGCAGTATTTT.

The chain employs TRBV15 and TRBJ2-3; no definite D call. The CDR3 extends over 13 amino acids. Between the trimmed V and J ends, which lost 1 base and 5 bases, there was a span of 7 bases. The germline gives CDR1 LNHNV, CDR2 YYDKDF (reference sequence). Here the CDR3 reads CATSRAPKDTQYF. The CDR3 coding sequence is TGTGCCACCAGCAGAGCCCCTAAAGATACGCAGTATTTT.